Listed below are T cell receptor beta chains from one sample, sequenced in a study of breast tumors, draining lymph nodes, adjacent tissues. Each CDR3 protein gets one entry after TCRdb re-called the multiplex PCR reads with MiXCR. The data show 24,000 or so distinct CDR3 sequences, approximately 23% seen once. The source material was breast tumor tissue. These receptors were taken from a female donor with breast cancer. Some clones in this sample may be carry-over from other donors' samples. Both conserved end residues are part of each CDR3. A D gene is named only where the DNA matches it firmly. The size field is filled for only some rows; it gives once, few, many or a size class.

v_call: TRBV9
clone_size: many
d_call: TRBD1
j_call: TRBJ1-6
cdr3_aa: CASSAGGSYNSPLHF
cdr3_nt: TGTGCCAGCAGCGCAGGGGGCTCCTATAATTCACCCCTCCACTTT

v_call: TRBV12-3/TRBV12-4
clone_size: many
d_call: -
j_call: TRBJ1-4
cdr3_aa: CASAHTVRGEKLFF
cdr3_nt: TGTGCCAGCGCCCACACGGTTCGGGGAGAAAAACTGTTTTTT

v_call: TRBV5-1
clone_size: many
d_call: -
j_call: TRBJ2-5
cdr3_aa: CASSLAGIDGETQYF
cdr3_nt: TGCGCCAGCAGCTTGGCGGGGATTGACGGAGAGACCCAGTACTTC

v_call: TRBV20-1
clone_size: -
d_call: -
j_call: TRBJ1-5
cdr3_aa: CSAPRTDLINQPQHF
cdr3_nt: TGCAGTGCCCCGCGGACAGATCTTATTAATCAGCCCCAGCATTTT

v_call: TRBV7-9
clone_size: many
d_call: TRBD1
j_call: TRBJ1-2
cdr3_aa: CASTSSQLDRVYGYTF
cdr3_nt: TGTGCCAGCACATCTAGCCAACTGGACAGGGTTTATGGCTACACCTTC

v_call: TRBV13
clone_size: many
d_call: -
j_call: TRBJ1-1
cdr3_aa: CASSPLPTGMNTEAFF
cdr3_nt: TGTGCCAGCAGCCCACTCCCCACAGGGATGAACACTGAAGCTTTCTTT

v_call: TRBV5-1
clone_size: many
d_call: -
j_call: TRBJ2-7
cdr3_aa: CASSRDWRYEQYF
cdr3_nt: TGCGCCAGCAGCCGGGACTGGAGGTACGAGCAGTACTTC

v_call: TRBV20-1
clone_size: many
d_call: -
j_call: TRBJ1-5
cdr3_aa: CSARDPESNQPQHF
cdr3_nt: TGCAGTGCTAGAGATCCCGAAAGCAATCAGCCCCAGCATTTT

v_call: TRBV6-5
clone_size: -
d_call: -
j_call: TRBJ2-3
cdr3_aa: CASTGNTDTQYF
cdr3_nt: TGTGCCAGCACGGGGAACACAGATACGCAGTATTTT

v_call: TRBV5-1
clone_size: many
d_call: -
j_call: TRBJ1-2
cdr3_aa: CASSPGQAIGGYTF
cdr3_nt: TGCGCCAGCAGCCCCGGGCAGGCGATCGGTGGCTACACCTTC

v_call: TRBV19
clone_size: many
d_call: TRBD2
j_call: TRBJ2-1
cdr3_aa: CASSHRDYLQFF
cdr3_nt: TGTGCCAGTAGCCACCGGGACTACCTCCAGTTCTTC

v_call: TRBV7-9
clone_size: many
d_call: -
j_call: TRBJ2-5
cdr3_aa: CASSPVRQETQYF
cdr3_nt: TGTGCCAGCAGCCCAGTGCGGCAAGAGACCCAGTACTTC

v_call: TRBV14
clone_size: many
d_call: -
j_call: TRBJ2-3
cdr3_aa: CASSQDSWAAGADTQYF
cdr3_nt: TGTGCCAGCAGCCAAGATTCTTGGGCGGCTGGGGCAGATACGCAGTATTTT

v_call: TRBV5-1
clone_size: many
d_call: -
j_call: TRBJ2-6
cdr3_aa: CASSLAGSGANVLTF
cdr3_nt: TGCGCCAGCAGCTTGGCAGGCTCTGGGGCCAACGTCCTGACTTTC

v_call: TRBV27
clone_size: many
d_call: -
j_call: TRBJ2-7
cdr3_aa: CASSIGQSYEQYF
cdr3_nt: TGTGCCAGCAGTATCGGACAGTCCTACGAGCAGTACTTC

v_call: TRBV7-7
clone_size: -
d_call: TRBD1
j_call: TRBJ2-2
cdr3_aa: CASSLGQGSGELFF
cdr3_nt: TGTGCCAGCAGCCTAGGACAGGGTAGCGGGGAGCTGTTTTTT

v_call: TRBV28
clone_size: few
d_call: -
j_call: TRBJ2-7
cdr3_aa: CASSPRGGGILTYEQYF
cdr3_nt: TGTGCCAGCAGCCCAAGAGGCGGCGGGATCCTAACTTACGAGCAGTACTTC

v_call: TRBV13
clone_size: many
d_call: -
j_call: TRBJ1-1
cdr3_aa: CASSQKERDTEAFF
cdr3_nt: TGTGCCAGCAGCCAAAAAGAGAGGGACACTGAAGCTTTCTTT

v_call: TRBV6-1
clone_size: many
d_call: -
j_call: TRBJ1-5
cdr3_aa: CASSVGSGGNQPQHF
cdr3_nt: TGTGCCAGCAGTGTCGGATCAGGGGGCAATCAGCCCCAGCATTTT

v_call: TRBV19
clone_size: many
d_call: -
j_call: TRBJ1-5
cdr3_aa: CASSIGIEGGYSNQPQHF
cdr3_nt: TGTGCCAGTAGTATAGGTATTGAGGGGGGCTATAGCAATCAGCCCCAGCATTTT

v_call: TRBV27
clone_size: many
d_call: TRBD2
j_call: TRBJ2-1
cdr3_aa: CASSLVQRESNEQFF
cdr3_nt: TGTGCCAGCAGTTTAGTCCAGCGGGAGTCGAATGAGCAGTTCTTC

v_call: TRBV19
clone_size: many
d_call: TRBD1
j_call: TRBJ2-7
cdr3_aa: CASRFGTGDYEQYF
cdr3_nt: TGTGCCAGTAGATTTGGGACAGGGGACTACGAGCAGTACTTC

v_call: TRBV3-1
clone_size: many
d_call: -
j_call: TRBJ2-5
cdr3_aa: CASSQGISGERQETQYF
cdr3_nt: TGTGCCAGCAGCCAAGGTATTTCGGGAGAGAGGCAAGAGACCCAGTACTTC

v_call: TRBV9
clone_size: medium-sized
d_call: -
j_call: TRBJ2-3
cdr3_aa: CASSVRGTDTQYF
cdr3_nt: TGTGCCAGCAGCGTCAGGGGCACAGATACGCAGTATTTT

v_call: TRBV5-8
clone_size: many
d_call: TRBD1
j_call: TRBJ1-3
cdr3_aa: CASSWTGTGAGNTIYF
cdr3_nt: TGTGCCAGCAGCTGGACCGGGACAGGGGCTGGAAACACCATATATTTT

v_call: TRBV28
clone_size: many
d_call: TRBD2
j_call: TRBJ2-5
cdr3_aa: CASFSGRREETQYF
cdr3_nt: TGTGCCAGCTTTAGCGGGAGGAGGGAAGAGACCCAGTACTTC

v_call: TRBV9
clone_size: many
d_call: -
j_call: TRBJ2-1
cdr3_aa: CASSVDRIEDEQFF
cdr3_nt: TGTGCCAGCAGCGTAGATCGAATCGAGGATGAGCAGTTCTTC

v_call: TRBV5-6
clone_size: many
d_call: -
j_call: TRBJ2-1
cdr3_aa: CASSSRDQIYNEQFF
cdr3_nt: TGTGCCAGCAGCTCTCGCGATCAGATTTACAATGAGCAGTTCTTC

v_call: TRBV20-1
clone_size: many
d_call: TRBD2
j_call: TRBJ2-3
cdr3_aa: CSAGDSGRTTDTQYF
cdr3_nt: TGCAGTGCAGGGGACAGCGGGAGGACCACAGATACGCAGTATTTT

v_call: TRBV4-1
clone_size: -
d_call: TRBD1
j_call: TRBJ2-7
cdr3_aa: CASSQVWTGDLSYEQYF
cdr3_nt: TGCGCCAGCAGCCAAGTCTGGACAGGGGATTTGAGCTACGAGCAGTACTTC

v_call: TRBV28
clone_size: many
d_call: TRBD1
j_call: TRBJ1-3
cdr3_aa: CASSFGDRAGNTIYF
cdr3_nt: TGTGCCAGCAGTTTTGGAGACAGGGCTGGAAACACCATATATTTT

v_call: TRBV27
clone_size: few
d_call: TRBD2
j_call: TRBJ2-1
cdr3_aa: CASSLFIAGGNEQFF
cdr3_nt: TGTGCCAGCAGTCTATTCATAGCGGGAGGAAATGAGCAGTTCTTC

v_call: TRBV6-5
clone_size: many
d_call: TRBD1
j_call: TRBJ2-7
cdr3_aa: CASSSFTGFGQGAYEQYF
cdr3_nt: TGTGCCAGCAGTTCCTTCACTGGGTTTGGACAGGGGGCTTACGAGCAGTACTTC

v_call: TRBV9
clone_size: -
d_call: -
j_call: TRBJ2-2
cdr3_aa: CASGVHGTTGELSF
cdr3_nt: TGTGCCAGCGGCGTACATGGGACCACCGGGGAGCTGTCTTTT

v_call: TRBV5-5
clone_size: many
d_call: TRBD1
j_call: TRBJ1-5
cdr3_aa: CASSLSPDRSSPQHF
cdr3_nt: TGTGCCAGCAGCTTGTCCCCGGACAGGTCATCGCCCCAGCATTTT

v_call: TRBV28
clone_size: -
d_call: -
j_call: TRBJ1-3
cdr3_aa: CAGSPPGVTGNTIYF
cdr3_nt: TGTGCCGGCAGTCCACCGGGGGTAACCGGAAACACCATATATTTT

v_call: TRBV10-3
clone_size: many
d_call: -
j_call: TRBJ2-5
cdr3_aa: CAISEGLQETQYF
cdr3_nt: TGTGCCATCAGTGAAGGGCTGCAAGAGACCCAGTACTTC

v_call: TRBV28
clone_size: -
d_call: TRBD2
j_call: TRBJ2-7
cdr3_aa: CASGTSGRLPYEQYF
cdr3_nt: TGTGCCAGTGGGACTAGCGGGAGGCTCCCCTACGAGCAGTACTTC

v_call: TRBV6-1
clone_size: -
d_call: -
j_call: TRBJ2-4
cdr3_aa: CASSEDRAGDIRYF
cdr3_nt: TGTGCCAGCAGTGAGGACAGGGCGGGGGACATTCGGTACTTC

v_call: TRBV27
clone_size: -
d_call: TRBD1
j_call: TRBJ1-5
cdr3_aa: CASSLTTGGYNQPQHF
cdr3_nt: TGTGCCAGCAGTTTAACAACAGGGGGTTACAATCAGCCCCAGCATTTT

v_call: TRBV6-1
clone_size: many
d_call: -
j_call: TRBJ2-2
cdr3_aa: CASSRYTEELFF
cdr3_nt: TGTGCCAGCAGTCGGTACACCGAGGAGCTGTTTTTT

v_call: TRBV19
clone_size: many
d_call: -
j_call: TRBJ2-7
cdr3_aa: CASSFKGSSYEQYF
cdr3_nt: TGTGCCAGTAGTTTCAAAGGCAGCTCCTACGAGCAGTACTTC

v_call: TRBV7-9
clone_size: many
d_call: -
j_call: TRBJ1-2
cdr3_aa: CASSLGGGGYTF
cdr3_nt: TGTGCCAGCAGCTTAGGAGGAGGAGGCTACACCTTC

v_call: TRBV5-1
clone_size: many
d_call: -
j_call: TRBJ1-6
cdr3_aa: CASSAGGRGNSPLHF
cdr3_nt: TGCGCCAGCAGCGCCGGTGGGCGCGGAAATTCACCCCTCCACTTT

v_call: TRBV30
clone_size: many
d_call: -
j_call: TRBJ1-4
cdr3_aa: CALNFAATNEKLFF
cdr3_nt: TGTGCCCTAAACTTCGCGGCAACTAATGAAAAACTGTTTTTT

v_call: TRBV10-2
clone_size: -
d_call: TRBD2
j_call: TRBJ2-5
cdr3_aa: CASSDPGLADETQYF
cdr3_nt: TGCGCCAGCAGTGATCCGGGACTAGCGGACGAGACCCAGTACTTC

v_call: TRBV20-1
clone_size: many
d_call: TRBD1
j_call: TRBJ1-2
cdr3_aa: CSARKSGTGSYGYTF
cdr3_nt: TGCAGTGCTAGAAAGTCCGGGACAGGGTCTTATGGCTACACCTTC

v_call: TRBV18
clone_size: many
d_call: TRBD1
j_call: TRBJ1-2
cdr3_aa: CASSPRDRSFNYGYTF
cdr3_nt: TGTGCCAGCTCACCCCGGGACAGGTCCTTTAACTATGGCTACACCTTC

v_call: TRBV19
clone_size: many
d_call: -
j_call: TRBJ2-7
cdr3_aa: CASTDRLAPYEQYF
cdr3_nt: TGTGCCAGTACCGACCGCCTTGCGCCCTACGAGCAGTACTTC

v_call: TRBV7-8
clone_size: many
d_call: -
j_call: TRBJ2-1
cdr3_aa: CASSLVSAGSSYNEQFF
cdr3_nt: TGTGCCAGCAGCTTAGTGTCGGCGGGGAGCTCCTACAATGAGCAGTTCTTC

v_call: TRBV6-5
clone_size: -
d_call: -
j_call: TRBJ1-6
cdr3_aa: CASSHDSNSPLHF
cdr3_nt: TGTGCCAGCAGTCACGACAGTAATTCACCCCTCCACTTT

v_call: TRBV7-8
clone_size: many
d_call: TRBD2
j_call: TRBJ2-3
cdr3_aa: CASSFMATSGRKDTQYF
cdr3_nt: TGTGCCAGCAGCTTTATGGCCACTAGCGGGAGGAAGGATACGCAGTATTTT

v_call: TRBV2
clone_size: -
d_call: -
j_call: TRBJ2-1
cdr3_aa: CASSETRWSPYNEQFF
cdr3_nt: TGTGCCAGCAGTGAGACCCGCTGGAGTCCCTACAATGAGCAGTTCTTC